This T cell receptor (beta chain) derives from a study of graft-versus-host responses after intestinal transplantation. Looking at the study overall: Multivisceral, liver-intestinal, or isolated intestinal transplants were given to recipients. Every recipient had anti-thymocyte globulin induction and 3 to 4 years of tacrolimus plus steroids. Study-wide results and limits: Association was observed between peak circulating GvH clone levels and early post-transplant HvG declines. Individuals who had graft-donor T cell macrochimerism had allografts that showed high graft-versus-host to host-versus-graft clonal ratios.

Comments on this clone: Its antigen is currently unknown.

Germline values: CDR1 SEHNR, CDR2 FQNEAQ (reference sequence). This CDR3 comprises 15 residues. Germline trimming cut 8 bases from V and 4 bases from J; bases unmatched to any gene: 11. TCRdb keeps only in-frame clones here, not all; method: immunoSEQ multiplex PCR. This sample carries tens of thousands of clones, around 93% of them seen once, and the ten largest clones take 4.5% to 7.5%. This clonotype was obtained from a human patient who received an intestinal transplant, so some T cells may come from the graft donor. Material: PBMCs, obtained around 27 months after a first intestinal transplant, on the day of a second. The chain links TRBV7-9 to TRBJ2-7; 10 bases map to TRBD2. CDR3 sequence: CASGDSGLAIYEQYF. The DNA of the CDR3 is TGTGCCAGCGGCGATTCGGGACTAGCGATATACGAGCAGTACTTC.